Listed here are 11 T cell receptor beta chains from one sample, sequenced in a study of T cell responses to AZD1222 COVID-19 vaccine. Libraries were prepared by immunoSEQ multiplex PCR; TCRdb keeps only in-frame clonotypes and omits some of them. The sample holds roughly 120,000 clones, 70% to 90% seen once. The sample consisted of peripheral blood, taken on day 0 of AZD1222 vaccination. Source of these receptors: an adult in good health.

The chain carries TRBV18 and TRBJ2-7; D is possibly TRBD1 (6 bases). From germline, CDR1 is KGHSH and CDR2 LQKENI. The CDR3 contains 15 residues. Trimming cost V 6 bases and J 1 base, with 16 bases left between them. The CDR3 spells CASSHLEGGSYEQYF. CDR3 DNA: TGTGCCAGCTCCCACCTCGAAGGGGGTTCCTACGAGCAGTACTTC.

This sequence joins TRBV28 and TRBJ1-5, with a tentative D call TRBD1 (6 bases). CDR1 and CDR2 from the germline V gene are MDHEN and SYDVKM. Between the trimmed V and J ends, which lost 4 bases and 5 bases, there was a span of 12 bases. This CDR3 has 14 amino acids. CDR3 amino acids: CASSYGRGHQPQHF. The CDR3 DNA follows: TGTGCCAGCAGTTACGGCAGGGGACATCAGCCCCAGCATTTT.

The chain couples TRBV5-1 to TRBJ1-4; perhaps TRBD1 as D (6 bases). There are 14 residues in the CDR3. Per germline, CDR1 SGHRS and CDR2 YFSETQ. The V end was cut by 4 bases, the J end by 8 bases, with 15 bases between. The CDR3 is CASSTTGTGEKLFF. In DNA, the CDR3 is TGCGCCAGCAGCACTACAGGGACCGGGGAAAAACTGTTTTTT.

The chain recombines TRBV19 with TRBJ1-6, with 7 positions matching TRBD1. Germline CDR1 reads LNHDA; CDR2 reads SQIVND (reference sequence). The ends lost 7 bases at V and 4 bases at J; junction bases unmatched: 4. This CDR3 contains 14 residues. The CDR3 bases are TGTGCCAGTACGGGGGGACAGTATAATTCACCCCTCCACTTT. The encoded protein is CASTGGQYNSPLHF.

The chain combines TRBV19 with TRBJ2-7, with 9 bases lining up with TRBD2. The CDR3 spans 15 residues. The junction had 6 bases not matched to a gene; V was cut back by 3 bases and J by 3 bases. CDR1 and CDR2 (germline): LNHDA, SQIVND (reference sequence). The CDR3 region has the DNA TGTGCCAGTAGTATCTCGAGCGGGGGGTTCTACGAGCAGTACTTC. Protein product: CASSISSGGFYEQYF.

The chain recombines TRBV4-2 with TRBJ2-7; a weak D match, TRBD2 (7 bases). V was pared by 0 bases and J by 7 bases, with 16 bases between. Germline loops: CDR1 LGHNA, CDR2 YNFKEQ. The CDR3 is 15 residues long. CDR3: CASSQDLGGAREQYF. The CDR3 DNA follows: TGTGCCAGCAGCCAAGATCTGGGGGGGGCTCGGGAGCAGTACTTC.

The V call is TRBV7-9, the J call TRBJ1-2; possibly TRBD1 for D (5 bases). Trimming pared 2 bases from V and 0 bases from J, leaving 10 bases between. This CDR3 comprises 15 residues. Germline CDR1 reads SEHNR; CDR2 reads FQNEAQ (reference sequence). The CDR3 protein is CASSLFGAPNYGYTF. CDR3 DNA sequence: TGTGCCAGCAGCTTATTCGGGGCTCCTAACTATGGCTACACCTTC.

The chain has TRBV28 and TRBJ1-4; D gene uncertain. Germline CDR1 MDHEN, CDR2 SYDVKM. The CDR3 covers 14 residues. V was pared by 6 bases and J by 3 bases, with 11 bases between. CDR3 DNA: TGTGCCAGCAGATCCCAGGCGGCTAATGAAAAACTGTTTTTT. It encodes CASRSQAANEKLFF.

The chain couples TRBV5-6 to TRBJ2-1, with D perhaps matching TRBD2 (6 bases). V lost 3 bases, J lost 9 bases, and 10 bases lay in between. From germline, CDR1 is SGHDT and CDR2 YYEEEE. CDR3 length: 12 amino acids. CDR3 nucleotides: TGTGCCAGCAGCTCCGGGGGATCTGAGCAGTTCTTC. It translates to CASSSGGSEQFF.

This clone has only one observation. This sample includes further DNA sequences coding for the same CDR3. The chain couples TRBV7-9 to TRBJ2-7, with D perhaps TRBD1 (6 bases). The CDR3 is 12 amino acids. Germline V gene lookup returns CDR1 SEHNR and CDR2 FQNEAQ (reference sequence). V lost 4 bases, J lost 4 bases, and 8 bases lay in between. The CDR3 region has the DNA TGTGCCAGCAGCTCACAGGGATACGAGCAGTACTTC. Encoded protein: CASSSQGYEQYF. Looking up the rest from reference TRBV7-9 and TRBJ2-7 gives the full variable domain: DTGVSQNPRHKITKRGQNVTFRCDPISEHNRLYWYRQTLGQGPEFLTYFQNEAQLEKSRLLSDRFSAERPKGSFSTLEIQRTEQGDSAMYLCASSSQGYEQYFGPGTRLTVT.

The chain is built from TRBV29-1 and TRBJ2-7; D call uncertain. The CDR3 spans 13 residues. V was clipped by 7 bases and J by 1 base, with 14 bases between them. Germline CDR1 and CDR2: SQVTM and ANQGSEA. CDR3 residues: CSARHLGSYEQYF. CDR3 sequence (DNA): TGCAGCGCAAGACACTTGGGATCCTACGAGCAGTACTTC.